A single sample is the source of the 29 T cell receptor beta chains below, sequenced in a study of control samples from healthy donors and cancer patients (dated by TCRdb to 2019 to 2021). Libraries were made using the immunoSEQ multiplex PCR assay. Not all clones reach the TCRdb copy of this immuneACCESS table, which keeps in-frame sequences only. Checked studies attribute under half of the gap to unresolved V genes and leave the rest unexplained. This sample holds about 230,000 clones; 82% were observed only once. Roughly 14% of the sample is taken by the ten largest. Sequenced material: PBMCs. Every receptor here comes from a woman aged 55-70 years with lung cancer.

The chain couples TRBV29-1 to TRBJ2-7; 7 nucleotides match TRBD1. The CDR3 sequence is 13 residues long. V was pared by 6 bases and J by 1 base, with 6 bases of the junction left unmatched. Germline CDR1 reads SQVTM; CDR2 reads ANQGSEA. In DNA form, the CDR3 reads TGCAGCGTCGTCCGGGACAGTTCCTACGAGCAGTACTTC. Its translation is CSVVRDSSYEQYF.

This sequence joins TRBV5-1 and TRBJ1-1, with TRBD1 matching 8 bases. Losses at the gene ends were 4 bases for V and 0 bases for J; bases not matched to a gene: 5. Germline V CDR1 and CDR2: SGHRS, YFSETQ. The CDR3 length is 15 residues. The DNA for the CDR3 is TGCGCCAGCAGCCGGGAGACAGGGGTGAACACTGAAGCTTTCTTT. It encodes CASSRETGVNTEAFF. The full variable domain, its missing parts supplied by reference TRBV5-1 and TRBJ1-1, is KAGVTQTPRYLIKTRGQQVTLSCSPISGHRSVSWYQQTPGQGLQFLFEYFSETQRNKGNFPGRFSGRQFSNSRSEMNVSTLELGDSALYLCASSRETGVNTEAFFGQGTRLTVV.

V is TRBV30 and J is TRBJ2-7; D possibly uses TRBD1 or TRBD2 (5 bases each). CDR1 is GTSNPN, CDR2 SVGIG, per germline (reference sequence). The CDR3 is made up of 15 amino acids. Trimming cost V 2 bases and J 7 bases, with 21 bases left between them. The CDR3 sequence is CAWSYSGTAPKEQYF. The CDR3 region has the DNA TGTGCCTGGAGTTACTCCGGGACCGCTCCTAAGGAGCAGTACTTC.

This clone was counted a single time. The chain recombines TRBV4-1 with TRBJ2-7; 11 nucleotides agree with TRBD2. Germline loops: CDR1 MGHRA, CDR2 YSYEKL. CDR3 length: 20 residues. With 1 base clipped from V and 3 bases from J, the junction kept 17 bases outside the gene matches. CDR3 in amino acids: CASSQVPSLTLAGGLYEQYF. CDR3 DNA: TGCGCCAGCAGCCAAGTCCCTAGCCTGACCCTAGCGGGGGGCCTCTACGAGCAGTACTTC.

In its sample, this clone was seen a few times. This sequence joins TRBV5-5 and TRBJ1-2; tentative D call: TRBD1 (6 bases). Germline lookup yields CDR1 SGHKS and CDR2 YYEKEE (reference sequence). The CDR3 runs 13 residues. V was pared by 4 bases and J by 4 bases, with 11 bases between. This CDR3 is CASSQQGAYGYTF. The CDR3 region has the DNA TGTGCCAGCAGCCAACAGGGTGCCTATGGCTACACCTTC. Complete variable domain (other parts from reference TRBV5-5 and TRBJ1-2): DAGVTQSPTHLIKTRGQQVTLRCSPISGHKSVSWYQQVLGQGPQFIFQYYEKEERGRGNFPDRFSARQFPNYSSELNVNALLLGDSALYLCASSQQGAYGYTFGSGTRLTVV.

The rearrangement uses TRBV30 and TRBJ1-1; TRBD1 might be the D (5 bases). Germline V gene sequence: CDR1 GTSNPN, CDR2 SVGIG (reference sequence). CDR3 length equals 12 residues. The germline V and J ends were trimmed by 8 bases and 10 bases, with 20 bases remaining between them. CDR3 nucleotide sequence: TGTGCCGCATTATACCAGGGAAGCCCAGCTTTCTTT. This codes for CAALYQGSPAFF. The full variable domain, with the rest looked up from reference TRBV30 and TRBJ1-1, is SQTIHQWPATLVQPVGSPLSLECTVEGTSNPNLYWYRQAAGRGLQLLFYSVGIGQISSEVPQNLSASRPQDRQFILSSKKLLLSDSGFYLCAALYQGSPAFFGQGTRLTVV.

CDR3: CASSEIGNIQYF. CDR3 nucleotides: TGTGCCAGCAGTGAAATTGGGAACATTCAGTACTTC. The chain couples TRBV6-1 to TRBJ2-4; D gene unclear. The CDR3 runs to 12 residues. Per the germline V gene, CDR1 is MNHNS and CDR2 is SASEGT. Trimming stripped 2 bases from V and 7 bases from J, with 6 bases between.

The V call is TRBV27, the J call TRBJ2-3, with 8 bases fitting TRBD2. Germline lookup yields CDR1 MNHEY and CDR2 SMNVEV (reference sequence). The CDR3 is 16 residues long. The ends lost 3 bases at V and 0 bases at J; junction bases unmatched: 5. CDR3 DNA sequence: TGTGCCAGCAGTTTCTTCGGGGGGGATAGCACAGATACGCAGTATTTT. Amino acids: CASSFFGGDSTDTQYF.

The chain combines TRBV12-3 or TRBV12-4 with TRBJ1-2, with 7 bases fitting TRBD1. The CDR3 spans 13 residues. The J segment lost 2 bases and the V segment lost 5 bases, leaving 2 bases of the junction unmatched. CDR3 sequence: CASSAQGNYGYTF. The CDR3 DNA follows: TGTGCCAGCAGTGCACAGGGGAACTATGGCTACACCTTC.

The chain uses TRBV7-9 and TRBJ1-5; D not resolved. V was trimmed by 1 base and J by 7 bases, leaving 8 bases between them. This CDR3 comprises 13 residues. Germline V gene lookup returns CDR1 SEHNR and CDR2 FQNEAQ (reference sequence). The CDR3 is CASSLEASQPQHF. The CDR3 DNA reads TGTGCCAGCAGCTTAGAAGCTAGCCAGCCCCAGCATTTT.

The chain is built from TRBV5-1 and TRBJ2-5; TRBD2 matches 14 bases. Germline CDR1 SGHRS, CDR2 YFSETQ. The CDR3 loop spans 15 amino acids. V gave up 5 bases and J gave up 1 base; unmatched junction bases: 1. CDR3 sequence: CASRGTSGGQETQYF. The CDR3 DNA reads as TGCGCCAGCAGGGGGACTAGCGGGGGCCAAGAGACCCAGTACTTC.

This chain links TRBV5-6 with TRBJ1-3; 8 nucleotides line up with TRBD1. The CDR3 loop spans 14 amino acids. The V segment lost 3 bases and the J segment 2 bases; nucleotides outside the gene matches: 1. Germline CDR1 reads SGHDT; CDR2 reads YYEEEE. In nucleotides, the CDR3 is TGTGCCAGCAGCTGGACAGGGACTGGAAACACCATATATTTT. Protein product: CASSWTGTGNTIYF.

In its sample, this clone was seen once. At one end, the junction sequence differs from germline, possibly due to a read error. The CDR3 spells CVSSMGGQNTGELFF. Here the CDR3 DNA reads TGTGTCAGTAGTATGGGCGGGCAGAACACCGGGGAGCTGTTTTTT. J is TRBJ2-2 and V is TRBV19; the D gene is possibly TRBD2 (5 bases). This CDR3 region has 15 residues. Germline CDR1 LNHDA, CDR2 SQIVND (reference sequence).

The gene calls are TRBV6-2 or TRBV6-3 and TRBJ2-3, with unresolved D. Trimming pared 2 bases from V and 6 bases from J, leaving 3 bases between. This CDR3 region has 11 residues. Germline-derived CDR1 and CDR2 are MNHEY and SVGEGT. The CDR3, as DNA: TGTGCCAGCAGTTACCAGGATACGCAGTATTTT. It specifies CASSYQDTQYF.

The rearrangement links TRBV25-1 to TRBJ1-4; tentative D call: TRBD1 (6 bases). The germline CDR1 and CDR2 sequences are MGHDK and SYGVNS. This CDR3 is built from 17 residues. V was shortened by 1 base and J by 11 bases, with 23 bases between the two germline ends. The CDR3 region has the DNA TGTGCCAGCAGTGAATCTCGCCAGACAGGCCTTATGACGAAACTGTTTTTT. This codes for CASSESRQTGLMTKLFF.

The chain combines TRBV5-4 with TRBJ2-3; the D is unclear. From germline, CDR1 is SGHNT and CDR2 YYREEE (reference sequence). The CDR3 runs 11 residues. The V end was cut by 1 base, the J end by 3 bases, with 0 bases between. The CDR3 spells CASSLTDTQYF. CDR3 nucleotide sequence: TGTGCCAGCAGCTTGACAGATACGCAGTATTTT.

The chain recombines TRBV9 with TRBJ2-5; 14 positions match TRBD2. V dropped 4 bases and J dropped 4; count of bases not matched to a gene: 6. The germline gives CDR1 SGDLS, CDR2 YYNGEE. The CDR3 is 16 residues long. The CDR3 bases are TGTGCCAGCAGCTCGACTAGCGGGGGGGCCGTAGAGACCCAGTACTTC. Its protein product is CASSSTSGGAVETQYF. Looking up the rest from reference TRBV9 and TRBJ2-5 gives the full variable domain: DSGVTQTPKHLITATGQRVTLRCSPRSGDLSVYWYQQSLDQGLQFLIQYYNGEERAKGNILERFSAQQFPDLHSELNLSSLELGDSALYFCASSSTSGGAVETQYFGPGTRLLVL.

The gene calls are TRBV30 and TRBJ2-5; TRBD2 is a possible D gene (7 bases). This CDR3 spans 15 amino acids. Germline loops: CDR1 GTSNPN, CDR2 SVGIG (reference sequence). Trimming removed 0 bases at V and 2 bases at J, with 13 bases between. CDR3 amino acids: CAWSVVGGLQETQYF. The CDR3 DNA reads TGTGCCTGGAGTGTCGTCGGGGGGCTACAAGAGACCCAGTACTTC.

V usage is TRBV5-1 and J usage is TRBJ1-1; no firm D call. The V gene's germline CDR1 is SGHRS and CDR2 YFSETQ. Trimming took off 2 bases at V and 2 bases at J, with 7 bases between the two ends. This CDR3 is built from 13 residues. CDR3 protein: CASSFKENTEAFF. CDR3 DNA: TGCGCCAGCAGCTTCAAGGAAAACACTGAAGCTTTCTTT.

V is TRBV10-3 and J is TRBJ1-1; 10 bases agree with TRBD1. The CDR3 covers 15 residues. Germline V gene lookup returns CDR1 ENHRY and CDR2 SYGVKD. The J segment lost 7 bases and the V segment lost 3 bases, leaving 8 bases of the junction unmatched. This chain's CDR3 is CAISEPGQGKSEAFF. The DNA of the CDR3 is TGTGCCATCAGTGAACCGGGACAGGGGAAGAGTGAAGCTTTCTTT.

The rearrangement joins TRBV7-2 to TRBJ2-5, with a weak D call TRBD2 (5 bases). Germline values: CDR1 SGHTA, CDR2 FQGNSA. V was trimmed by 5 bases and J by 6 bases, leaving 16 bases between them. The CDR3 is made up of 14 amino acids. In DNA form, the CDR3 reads TGTGCCAGCAGCCTCCTACTAGGTTCGCAGACCCAGTACTTC. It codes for CASSLLLGSQTQYF.

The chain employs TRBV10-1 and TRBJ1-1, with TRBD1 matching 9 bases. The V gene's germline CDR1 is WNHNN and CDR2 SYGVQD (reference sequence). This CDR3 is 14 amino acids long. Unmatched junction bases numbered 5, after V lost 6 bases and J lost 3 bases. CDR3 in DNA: TGCGCCAGCAGAGGGACAGGGCCGGACACTGAAGCTTTCTTT. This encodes CASRGTGPDTEAFF.

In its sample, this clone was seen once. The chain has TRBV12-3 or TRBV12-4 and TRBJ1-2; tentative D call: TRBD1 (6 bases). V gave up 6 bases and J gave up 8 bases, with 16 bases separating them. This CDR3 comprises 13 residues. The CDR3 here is CASSAPDSGGYTF. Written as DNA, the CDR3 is TGTGCCAGCAGCGCCCCGGACAGTGGAGGCTACACCTTC.

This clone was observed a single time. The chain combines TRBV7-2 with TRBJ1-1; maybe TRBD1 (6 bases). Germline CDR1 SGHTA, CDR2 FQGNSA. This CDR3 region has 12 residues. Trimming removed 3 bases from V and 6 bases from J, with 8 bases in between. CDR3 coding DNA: TGTGCCAGCAGCTTCGCAGGGGCTGAAGCTTTCTTT. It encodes CASSFAGAEAFF.

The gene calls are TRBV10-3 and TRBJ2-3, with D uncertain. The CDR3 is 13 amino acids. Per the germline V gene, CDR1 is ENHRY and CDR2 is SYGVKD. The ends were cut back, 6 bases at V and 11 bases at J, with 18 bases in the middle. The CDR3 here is CAISGSDSTQQYF. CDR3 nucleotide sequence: TGTGCCATCAGCGGTTCCGACTCGACACAGCAGTATTTT.

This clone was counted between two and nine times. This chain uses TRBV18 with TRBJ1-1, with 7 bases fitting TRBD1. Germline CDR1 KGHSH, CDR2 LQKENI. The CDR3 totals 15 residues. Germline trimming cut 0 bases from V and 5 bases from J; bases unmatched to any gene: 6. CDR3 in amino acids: CASSPPTGAGTEAFF. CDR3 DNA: TGTGCCAGCTCACCACCTACAGGGGCGGGTACTGAAGCTTTCTTT. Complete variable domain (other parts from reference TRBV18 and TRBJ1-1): NAGVMQNPRHLVRRRGQEARLRCSPMKGHSHVYWYRQLPEEGLKFMVYLQKENIIDESGMPKERFSAEFPKEGPSILRIQQVVRGDSAAYFCASSPPTGAGTEAFFGQGTRLTVV.

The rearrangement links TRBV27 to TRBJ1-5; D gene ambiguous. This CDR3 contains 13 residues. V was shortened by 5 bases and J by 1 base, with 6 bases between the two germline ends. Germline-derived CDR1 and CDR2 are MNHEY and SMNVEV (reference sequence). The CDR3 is CASSRKSNQPQHF. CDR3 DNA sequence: TGTGCCAGCAGTCGTAAGAGCAATCAGCCCCAGCATTTT.

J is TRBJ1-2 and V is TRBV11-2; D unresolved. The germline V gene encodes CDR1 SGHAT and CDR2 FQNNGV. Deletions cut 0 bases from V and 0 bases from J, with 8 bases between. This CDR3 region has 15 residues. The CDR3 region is CASSLEGSANYGYTF. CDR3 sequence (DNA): TGTGCCAGCAGCTTAGAAGGCAGTGCTAACTATGGCTACACCTTC. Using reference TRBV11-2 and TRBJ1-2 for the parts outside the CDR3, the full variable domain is EAGVAQSPRYKIIEKRQSVAFWCNPISGHATLYWYQQILGQGPKLLIQFQNNGVVDDSQLPKDRFSAERLKGVDSTLKIQPAKLEDSAVYLCASSLEGSANYGYTFGSGTRLTVV.

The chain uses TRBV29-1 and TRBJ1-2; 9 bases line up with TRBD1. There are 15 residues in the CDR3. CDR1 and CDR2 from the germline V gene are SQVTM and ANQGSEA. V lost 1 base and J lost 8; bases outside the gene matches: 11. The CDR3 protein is CSVEVSGQGLGGYTF. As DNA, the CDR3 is TGCAGCGTTGAAGTCTCCGGACAGGGGTTGGGAGGCTACACCTTC.